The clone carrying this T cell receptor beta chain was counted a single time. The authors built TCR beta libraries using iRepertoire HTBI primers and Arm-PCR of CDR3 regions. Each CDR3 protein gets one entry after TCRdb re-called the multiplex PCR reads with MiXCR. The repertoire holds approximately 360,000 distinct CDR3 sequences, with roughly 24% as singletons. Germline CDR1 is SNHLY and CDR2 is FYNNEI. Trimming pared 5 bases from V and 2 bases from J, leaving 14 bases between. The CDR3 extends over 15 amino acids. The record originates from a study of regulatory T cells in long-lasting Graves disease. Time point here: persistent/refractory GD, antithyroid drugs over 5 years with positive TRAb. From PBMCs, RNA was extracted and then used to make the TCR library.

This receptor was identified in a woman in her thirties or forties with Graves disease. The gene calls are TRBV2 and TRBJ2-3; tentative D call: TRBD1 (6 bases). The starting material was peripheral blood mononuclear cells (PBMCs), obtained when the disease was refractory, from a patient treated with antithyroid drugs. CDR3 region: CASSLDRLPTDTQYF. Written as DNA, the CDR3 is TGTGCCAGCAGTTTAGACAGGCTTCCCACAGATACGCAGTATTTT. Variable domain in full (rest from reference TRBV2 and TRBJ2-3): EPEVTQTPSHQVTQMGQEVILRCVPISNHLYFYWYRQILGQKVEFLVSFYNNEISEKSEIFDDQFSVERPDGSNFTLKIRSTKLEDSAMYFCASSLDRLPTDTQYFGPGTRLTVL.